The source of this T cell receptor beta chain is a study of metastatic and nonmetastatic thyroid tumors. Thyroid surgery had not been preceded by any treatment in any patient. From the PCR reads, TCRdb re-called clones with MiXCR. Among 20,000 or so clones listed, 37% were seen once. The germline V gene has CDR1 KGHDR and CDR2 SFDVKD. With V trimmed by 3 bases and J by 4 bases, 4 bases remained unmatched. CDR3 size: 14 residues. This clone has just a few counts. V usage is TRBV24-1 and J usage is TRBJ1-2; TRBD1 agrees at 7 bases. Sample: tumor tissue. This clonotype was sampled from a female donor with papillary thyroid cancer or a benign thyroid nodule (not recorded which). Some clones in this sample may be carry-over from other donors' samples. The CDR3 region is CATSDTGEVYGYTF. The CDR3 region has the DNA TGTGCCACCAGTGATACAGGGGAGGTCTATGGCTACACCTTC.